A selection of T cell receptor beta chains follows, all from one sample in a study of T-cell reconstitution after alpha-beta-depleted transplantation in children. TCRdb redid the calling of the PCR reads with MiXCR, one entry per CDR3 protein. The sample lists roughly 340,000 distinct CDR3 sequences, 16% occurring once. The sequencing here drew on PBMCs, mostly from graft donor cells, taken 360 days after TCRalphabeta/CD19-depleted stem cell transplant. The receptor source for this set is a male patient aged 2-9 years who had a stem cell transplant for acute lymphoblastic leukemia, so the T cells may come from the graft donor. Both conserved end residues are trimmed from each CDR3.

V: TRBV12-3/TRBV12-4; CDR3: ASSLARQGNGETQY
V: TRBV20-1; CDR3: SASGTSGKLAYEQY
V: TRBV20-1; CDR3: SARTSGYNEQF
V: TRBV11-2; CDR3: ASSRTSGFNEQF
V: TRBV11-2; CDR3: ASSPRTSGSRELF
V: TRBV4-2; CDR3: ASSPGFGRRAGETQY
V: TRBV12-3/TRBV12-4; CDR3: ASSLSRMWAF
V: TRBV27; CDR3: ASSTIRARSYEQY
V: TRBV28; CDR3: ASSSSYYGYQETQY
V: TRBV7-9; CDR3: ASIVPGQGSVTQY
V: TRBV4-3; CDR3: ASSQVSSGRDTQY
V: TRBV21-1; CDR3: ASSKWSGPHNEQF
V: TRBV4-1; CDR3: ASSQGGSGAYEQY
V: TRBV20-1; CDR3: SARVSGRGYEQY
V: TRBV5-1; CDR3: ASSPAPQDRNSPLH
V: TRBV7-2; CDR3: ASSYPFGAADTQY
V: TRBV5-1; CDR3: ASSSKGAGFTEAF
V: TRBV7-9; CDR3: ASSPRTPEQY
V: TRBV21-1; CDR3: ASSKGGQGFPQETQY
V: TRBV4-3; CDR3: ASSQTGGETQY
V: TRBV7-9; CDR3: ASSSTTGPETEAF
V: TRBV4-2; CDR3: ASSHLERTGGDEQF
V: TRBV5-8; CDR3: ASSWTGVSNQPQH
V: TRBV20-1; CDR3: SARGSSGPRITQY
V: TRBV6-5; CDR3: ASSYPLALNEQF
V: TRBV2; CDR3: ASSSPPRTSGYEQY
V: TRBV28; CDR3: ASSFTGAATDTQY
V: TRBV7-3; CDR3: ASSVAGDVFSEQF
V: TRBV7-2; CDR3: ASSSTGQGTYEQY
V: TRBV6-2/TRBV6-3; CDR3: ASSLGAGGGDTQY
V: TRBV15; CDR3: ATSRSGGGTGELF
V: TRBV19; CDR3: ASSTGGLRNTEAF
V: TRBV6-5; CDR3: ASSYRGAGANVLT
V: TRBV7-6; CDR3: ASSLGDRTYEQY
V: TRBV12-3/TRBV12-4; CDR3: ASSFGTGARDEQF
V: TRBV15; CDR3: AGGRGTVPTGELF
V: TRBV7-9; CDR3: ASSSLWTGADNEQF
V: TRBV28; CDR3: ASLGLAGRKGLGEQY
V: TRBV3-1; CDR3: ASSQLVEGEQF
V: TRBV29-1; CDR3: SVEDFGPTGELF
V: TRBV10-3; CDR3: ASHFGSGTYEQY
V: TRBV6-1; CDR3: ASQEDTIY